This T cell receptor beta chain was documented in a study of T cells in Graves' hyperthyroidism and ophthalmopathy. Study conclusions and caveats: Ophthalmopathy got predicted by the model a median around 6.6 months before its onset. Within blood appeared most thyroid clonotypes that had expanded above 0.001.

This clonotype showed up many times. Its antigen is as yet unknown. The V end was cut by 4 bases, the J end by 6 bases, with 12 bases between. Germline values: CDR1 SGHTA, CDR2 FQGTGA. The CDR3 loop spans 13 amino acids. TCR beta CDR3 sequences were amplified from RNA transcripts. HTBI primers were used for first-round RT-PCR of the TCR CDR3. TCRdb recomputed calls from the multiplex PCR reads with MiXCR, one row per CDR3 protein. The sample has fewer than 750,000 distinct CDR3 sequences, about 15% seen once. Uncontrolled infection, other autoimmune disease, pregnancy or lactation disqualified patients from enrolment. Cells are PBMCs isolated from 9 to 10 ml of fresh blood.

The sample consisted of blood. The sequence was collected from a woman aged 40 to 50 with Graves' ophthalmopathy. V is TRBV7-3 and J is TRBJ2-5; D is perhaps TRBD1 or TRBD2 (5 bases each). CDR3 coding DNA: TGTGCCAGCAGCTACCTTCGGGGCCAGACCCAGTACTTC. This codes for CASSYLRGQTQYF.